The rows below give T cell receptor beta chains drawn from one sample of a study of tumor-infiltrating lymphocytes in primary liver carcinoma. MiXCR, run by TCRdb on the multiplex PCR reads, gives a single entry per CDR3 protein. The sample yields tens of thousands of distinct CDR3 sequences, 75% seen once. Sequencing was carried out using tumor-adjacent normal liver tissue. These TCRs come from a man aged 35-49 years with primary liver carcinoma and hepatitis B virus infection. The CDR3 runs from the conserved cysteine through the conserved F or W. The order of the fields is V gene, clone size, CDR3 protein. Expanded clones are given a class, and other clones once, few, many or no size at all.

v_gene: TRBV6-1
abundance: many
CDR3aa: CASSDGYNEQFF

v_gene: TRBV29-1
abundance: -
CDR3aa: CSVDSRVNTGELFF

v_gene: TRBV4-1
abundance: -
CDR3aa: CASCQETPVDEQYF

v_gene: TRBV20-1
abundance: -
CDR3aa: CSVSQPTDTQYF

v_gene: TRBV11-1
abundance: -
CDR3aa: CASSIGKASWASQFGNEQFF

v_gene: TRBV7-8
abundance: -
CDR3aa: CASSLDPQGNQPAF

v_gene: TRBV6-6
abundance: -
CDR3aa: CASSRQSQGVQNTIYF

v_gene: TRBV11-2
abundance: -
CDR3aa: CVSSMGGDTGISLSGANVLTF

v_gene: TRBV10-2
abundance: -
CDR3aa: CSSYSFGANVLTF

v_gene: TRBV6-2/TRBV6-3
abundance: -
CDR3aa: CASSLMVAGSYEQYF

v_gene: TRBV5-6
abundance: once
CDR3aa: CASSQGLAGVANSHEQYF

v_gene: TRBV11-2
abundance: few
CDR3aa: CASGLRDRNTEKLLF

v_gene: TRBV28
abundance: -
CDR3aa: CASSVRPTGGWGESQHF

v_gene: TRBV18
abundance: -
CDR3aa: CASSSKQGLEEQYF

v_gene: TRBV6-1
abundance: -
CDR3aa: CASMMGRRADTQYF

v_gene: TRBV18
abundance: many
CDR3aa: CASSPLPLGANTEAFF

v_gene: TRBV29-1
abundance: -
CDR3aa: CGVVPSFSYNGQFF

v_gene: TRBV29-1
abundance: -
CDR3aa: CSVGAHRGRAETQYF

v_gene: TRBV10-3
abundance: many
CDR3aa: CASRGVRTDTQYF

v_gene: TRBV29-1
abundance: few
CDR3aa: CSLRDCQETQYF

v_gene: TRBV6-1
abundance: medium-sized
CDR3aa: CASNHGQGGTEAFF

v_gene: TRBV11-1
abundance: -
CDR3aa: CVSSLTGTSYGYTF

v_gene: TRBV28
abundance: -
CDR3aa: CASSFQGTIQPQHF

v_gene: TRBV11-3
abundance: -
CDR3aa: CASSLGPSSTEAFF

v_gene: TRBV6-2/TRBV6-3
abundance: -
CDR3aa: CASTQRMTGNQPRHF

v_gene: TRBV11-2
abundance: -
CDR3aa: CASSMGGDRDISLYGANALTF

v_gene: TRBV4-2
abundance: -
CDR3aa: CVSSHAGGQGNNRQFF

v_gene: TRBV7-3
abundance: many
CDR3aa: CASSLDPHTGELFF

v_gene: TRBV16
abundance: -
CDR3aa: CASSQSVTRYGYTF

v_gene: TRBV6-1
abundance: -
CDR3aa: CASSASSSGSYEQYF

v_gene: TRBV11-1
abundance: -
CDR3aa: CASSIGPTGELFF

v_gene: TRBV6-5
abundance: -
CDR3aa: CASRPWAGPLSGANVLTF

v_gene: TRBV6-6
abundance: -
CDR3aa: CASSYEAGDNELFF

v_gene: TRBV6-4
abundance: -
CDR3aa: CASSDGTSGSNDQFF

v_gene: TRBV11-2
abundance: once
CDR3aa: CASSFRAGGRFNEQFF

v_gene: TRBV28
abundance: many
CDR3aa: CASSTLTGKETQYF

v_gene: TRBV12-3/TRBV12-4
abundance: -
CDR3aa: CTTTVTSGSGDTQYF

v_gene: TRBV6-2/TRBV6-3
abundance: -
CDR3aa: CASRTSRRIEQFF

v_gene: TRBV11-2
abundance: -
CDR3aa: CARSSHTGYSVFF

v_gene: TRBV4-3
abundance: -
CDR3aa: CVSSREYGSNYEQYF

v_gene: TRBV6-1
abundance: few
CDR3aa: CASSDWTRSNYGYTF

v_gene: TRBV5-8
abundance: -
CDR3aa: CASSKTGSPNNVQFF

v_gene: TRBV15
abundance: -
CDR3aa: CATSGGSRDMAQETQYF

v_gene: TRBV7-9
abundance: -
CDR3aa: CASSSSGTANDQFF

v_gene: TRBV6-5
abundance: -
CDR3aa: CASRPVTAESGYTF

v_gene: TRBV6-5
abundance: -
CDR3aa: CGSSYMVDTGELFF

v_gene: TRBV6-1
abundance: -
CDR3aa: CASSEQPKAGANALTF

v_gene: TRBV30
abundance: -
CDR3aa: CDWSWLAGVGDEQFF

v_gene: TRBV30
abundance: many
CDR3aa: CASSGRHLSEQYF

v_gene: TRBV6-2/TRBV6-3
abundance: -
CDR3aa: CASSYRTSGDEQFF

v_gene: TRBV6-1
abundance: -
CDR3aa: CASSEATGDGRNEAFF

v_gene: TRBV7-8
abundance: -
CDR3aa: CAYSPRTCGSMSSYEQYF

v_gene: TRBV5-1
abundance: -
CDR3aa: CANSMDRGHEQYF

v_gene: TRBV5-1
abundance: once
CDR3aa: CASSSTGLVGQFF

v_gene: TRBV28
abundance: -
CDR3aa: CASSSLADPGYGYGF

v_gene: TRBV6-2/TRBV6-3
abundance: -
CDR3aa: CASSRGGAEDTQYF

v_gene: TRBV5-1
abundance: -
CDR3aa: CANSEGGGNQPQHF